A selection of T cell receptor beta chains follows, all from one sample in a study of blood T cell repertoires in COVID-19. The data were produced by immunoSEQ multiplex PCR, yet TCRdb's version contains in-frame clones alone and is incomplete. The sample holds roughly 230,000 clones, around 83% seen once. The sample consisted of peripheral blood. The receptor source for this set is a middle-aged man with acute or convalescent COVID-19. The CDR3 runs from the conserved cysteine through the conserved F or W. D genes are given only for firm matches. Clone sizes are given selectively: once, few, many, or a class where the clone is expanded.

>TRBV6-5|NA|NA|TRBJ2-5
CASRGGGAAETQYF
TGTGCCAGCAGGGGTGGGGGGGCAGCGGAGACCCAGTACTTC
>TRBV11-2|once|TRBD1|TRBJ1-2
CASSLGPGGNGYTF
TGTGCCAGCAGCTTAGGTCCAGGGGGGAATGGCTACACCTTC
>TRBV7-3|NA|TRBD1|TRBJ2-7
CASSLTGGSYEQYF
TGTGCCAGCAGCTTAACAGGGGGCAGCTACGAGCAGTACTTC
>TRBV7-3|NA|NA|TRBJ2-5
CASSQGFDQETQYF
TGTGCCAGCAGCCAGGGATTCGACCAAGAGACCCAGTACTTC
>TRBV4-3|NA|NA|TRBJ1-3
CASSQEAVSGNTIYF
TGCGCCAGCAGCCAAGAGGCAGTCTCTGGAAACACCATATATTTT
>TRBV6-5|once|TRBD1|TRBJ1-2
CASSSRDRAANYGYTF
TGTGCCAGCAGTTCCCGGGACAGGGCAGCTAACTATGGCTACACCTTC
>TRBV7-8|NA|NA|TRBJ2-7
CASSLGYRTPSYEQYF
TGTGCCAGCAGCTTAGGGTACAGGACACCATCCTACGAGCAGTACTTC
>TRBV10-3|NA|NA|TRBJ1-6
CAISREVPGNSPLHF
TGTGCCATCAGTAGAGAGGTTCCGGGGAATTCACCCCTCCACTTT
>TRBV29-1|NA|NA|TRBJ1-1
CSVREETEAFF
TGCAGCGTTAGAGAGGAAACTGAAGCTTTCTTT
>TRBV10-3|once|NA|TRBJ1-2
CAISEAGDKGYGYTF
TGTGCCATCAGTGAGGCAGGGGATAAAGGTTATGGCTACACCTTC
>TRBV7-9|once|TRBD2|TRBJ2-3
CASSGRGSTDTQYF
TGTGCCTCATCTGGGCGGGGGAGCACAGATACGCAGTATTTT
>TRBV10-2|NA|NA|TRBJ2-3
CASSLTSTDTQYF
TGCGCCAGCAGTCTGACTAGCACAGATACGCAGTATTTT
>TRBV6-1|NA|NA|TRBJ1-3
CASSENAQSSGNTIYF
TGTGCCAGCAGTGAAAACGCGCAAAGCTCTGGAAACACCATATATTTT
>TRBV5-1|NA|TRBD1|TRBJ2-3
CASSLGQALTDTQYF
TGCGCCAGCAGCTTAGGACAGGCTCTTACAGATACGCAGTATTTT
>TRBV11-3|many|TRBD1|TRBJ1-2
CASSNQGASNYGYTF
TGTGCCAGCAGCAACCAGGGGGCATCTAACTATGGCTACACCTTC
>TRBV5-4|NA|NA|TRBJ2-7
CASSLLTAGEQYF
TGTGCCAGCAGCTTGCTTACAGCCGGCGAGCAGTACTTC
>TRBV9|NA|NA|TRBJ2-5
CASRPLRGSAKYQETQYF
TGTGCCAGCAGACCCCTAAGAGGCTCAGCTAAGTACCAAGAGACCCAGTACTTC
>TRBV6-1|NA|NA|TRBJ1-2
CASSEMRPGRSYTF
TGTGCCAGCAGTGAAATGAGACCAGGTCGAAGCTACACCTTC
>TRBV19|NA|NA|TRBJ2-3
CASRIDWDKSTDTQYF
TGTGCCAGTAGAATCGACTGGGACAAGAGCACAGATACGCAGTATTTT
>TRBV28|NA|NA|TRBJ2-5
CASTQGWETQYF
TGTGCCAGCACCCAGGGTTGGGAGACCCAGTACTTC